These T cell receptor beta chains were read from a single sample in a study of blood T cell repertoires in COVID-19. Sequencing was performed with immunoSEQ multiplex PCR; in TCRdb, only in-frame clones are kept and a portion is missing. In the table there are over 70,000 clones, 91% of which are singletons. Sequencing was carried out using peripheral blood. These TCRs come from a human donor with active COVID-19. The donor label of this sample is uncertain. The CDR3 runs from the conserved cysteine through the conserved F or W. A D gene is named only where the DNA matches it firmly. Size is omitted from some rows. Given values are once, few, many or a class for expanded clones.

j_gene	v_gene	abundance	d_gene	CDR3aa	CDR3nt
TRBJ2-3	TRBV6-5	NA	TRBD2	CASSRLAGSDTQYF	TGTGCCAGCAGCCGACTAGCGGGGTCAGATACGCAGTATTTT
TRBJ2-2	TRBV7-9	NA	TRBD2	CASSSPGGRTTGELFF	TGTGCCAGCAGCTCGCCGGGAGGCAGGACCACCGGGGAGCTGTTTTTT
TRBJ2-2	TRBV3-1/TRBV3-2	NA	NA	CASSQDLAANTGELFF	TGTGCCAGCAGCCAAGATCTGGCCGCGAACACCGGGGAGCTGTTTTTT
TRBJ1-2	TRBV14	once	NA	CASSHKGIYGYTF	TGTGCCAGCAGCCATAAGGGGATCTATGGCTACACCTTC
TRBJ2-7	TRBV6-6	NA	TRBD2	CASSPGTSGGLTYEQYF	TGTGCCAGCAGTCCCGGGACTAGCGGGGGTCTGACCTACGAGCAGTACTTC
TRBJ1-1	TRBV6-1	NA	TRBD1	CASSDRQGNAEAFF	TGTGCCAGCAGTGACCGACAGGGGAACGCTGAAGCTTTCTTT
TRBJ1-6	TRBV9	NA	NA	CASSGGAGDSPLHF	TGTGCCAGCAGTGGGGGGGCGGGCGATTCACCCCTCCACTTT
TRBJ2-3	TRBV6-4	NA	TRBD1	CASSETGKDTQYF	TGTGCCAGCAGCGAGACAGGGAAAGATACGCAGTATTTT
TRBJ1-1	TRBV19	once	NA	CASSISAGNMNTEAFF	TGTGCCAGTAGTATATCGGCGGGGAACATGAACACTGAAGCTTTCTTT
TRBJ2-6	TRBV5-1	NA	TRBD1	CASSLPWGTGANSGANVLTF	TGCGCCAGCAGCTTGCCGTGGGGGACAGGGGCTAACTCTGGGGCCAACGTCCTGACTTTC
TRBJ2-2	TRBV3-1/TRBV3-2	NA	NA	CASSHRGGTGELFF	TGTGCCAGCAGCCACAGAGGGGGAACCGGGGAGCTGTTTTTT
TRBJ1-5	TRBV29-1	NA	TRBD1	CSVVDRGGQPQHF	TGCAGCGTTGTTGACAGGGGAGGTCAGCCCCAGCATTTT
TRBJ1-2	TRBV10-3	once	TRBD1	CAIRWDRGGYGYTF	TGTGCCATCAGATGGGACAGGGGGGGGTATGGCTACACCTTC
TRBJ1-1	TRBV5-1	many	TRBD1	CASSLTGAEAFF	TGCGCCAGCAGCTTGACAGGGGCTGAAGCTTTCTTT
TRBJ2-3	TRBV7-2	NA	NA	CASSLVKGGRHTDTQYF	TGTGCCAGCAGCTTAGTAAAGGGGGGGAGACACACAGATACGCAGTATTTT
TRBJ2-3	TRBV7-2	NA	NA	CASSLDPRGTGGRTDTQYF	TGTGCCAGCAGCTTAGACCCACGCGGAACGGGGGGCCGCACAGATACGCAGTATTTT
TRBJ2-1	TRBV4-2	NA	NA	CASTKGGDAYNEQFF	TGTGCCAGCACCAAGGGCGGGGACGCCTACAATGAGCAGTTCTTC
TRBJ2-5	TRBV6-5	NA	NA	CASSYLVEETQYF	TGTGCCAGCAGTTACCTTGTCGAAGAGACCCAGTACTTC
TRBJ2-1	TRBV6-2/TRBV6-3	NA	TRBD2	CASSLGGGAYNEQFF	TGTGCCAGCAGTTTAGGCGGGGGGGCCTACAATGAGCAGTTCTTC
TRBJ2-7	TRBV6-2/TRBV6-3	NA	NA	CASSYRAGLDYEQYF	TGTGCCAGCAGTTACCGGGCAGGGCTAGACTACGAGCAGTACTTC
TRBJ2-2	TRBV15	NA	NA	CATSSHFRTGELFF	TGTGCCACCAGCTCACATTTTCGAACCGGGGAGCTGTTTTTT
TRBJ1-2	TRBV7-9	NA	NA	CAGSAGRAGAYGYTF	TGTGCCGGATCCGCTGGACGAGCGGGTGCCTATGGCTACACCTTC
TRBJ2-1	TRBV5-1	NA	TRBD2	CASSLGLAPSSYNEQFF	TGCGCCAGCAGCCTCGGACTAGCCCCAAGCTCCTACAATGAGCAGTTCTTC
TRBJ2-2	TRBV7-2	NA	NA	CASRNLGDRANTGELFF	TGTGCCAGCAGGAACTTGGGCGACAGAGCGAACACCGGGGAGCTGTTTTTT
TRBJ2-7	TRBV18	NA	TRBD1	CASSPLTQGVGSYEQYF	TGTGCCAGCTCACCCCTGACTCAGGGGGTTGGATCCTACGAGCAGTACTTC
TRBJ2-1	TRBV10-3	NA	NA	CAISEYGSDEQFF	TGTGCCATCAGTGAGTACGGGTCGGATGAGCAGTTCTTC
TRBJ1-1	TRBV6-4	NA	NA	CASSAREGGNTEAFF	TGTGCCAGCAGTGCCCGAGAGGGAGGCAACACTGAAGCTTTCTTT
TRBJ2-5	TRBV6-5	NA	NA	CASRRDSRTQYF	TGTGCCAGCAGGCGGGACAGCCGAACCCAGTACTTC
TRBJ1-1	TRBV14	NA	TRBD1	CASERTGPPRWTEAFF	TGTGCCAGCGAGAGGACAGGGCCCCCTCGGTGGACTGAAGCTTTCTTT
TRBJ1-2	TRBV19	NA	NA	CASMEGPGRYGYTF	TGTGCCAGTATGGAAGGGCCAGGGCGCTATGGCTACACCTTC
TRBJ2-7	TRBV19	once	NA	CASTSGRGFYEQYF	TGTGCCAGTACCAGTGGAAGGGGGTTCTACGAGCAGTACTTC